Described below is a single T cell receptor (beta chain) sequence and its context. The antigen remains unidentified. Sorting that relied on CD45RO/CCR7/CD25/CD127/CD95/CD27 yielded CD4+ naive, central memory, regulatory and stem cell-like memory cells. Sorted populations all exceeded 95% purity. Every isolated RNA sample was fully reverse transcribed, so sequencing captured expressed TCRB transcripts. The assay was immunoSEQ multiplex PCR, and TCRdb's table has in-frame clones only and misses some. This repertoire shows approximately 29,000 clones, 65% found once; its top ten account for around 2.4%. This entry is derived from a study of beta chain features in type 1 diabetes. Study findings and constraints: Moderate but significant shortening of TCRB CDR3s was recorded in all four CD4+ subsets from Type 1 diabetes patients.

Sequenced material: Tregs from blood. The TCR sequence derives from a woman in her twenties or thirties with type 1 diabetes.

The DNA for the CDR3 is TGTGCCAGCAGGCTCCCGGGGGGCGCGTTTCAGCCCCAGCATTTT. This sequence encodes CASRLPGGAFQPQHF. The chain links TRBV6-1 to TRBJ1-5, with D perhaps TRBD1 (6 bases). The CDR3 length is 15 residues. Germline V gene lookup returns CDR1 MNHNS and CDR2 SASEGT. Trimming stripped 6 bases from V and 6 bases from J, with 18 bases between.